The 20 T cell receptor beta chains reported below all come from one sample, sequenced in a study of cytomegalovirus exposure and HLA in healthy donors. Vbeta (60) and Jbeta (13) primers were used in the PCR. Data came from immunoSEQ multiplex PCR; TCRdb stores just in-frame clones and leaves some out. The sample shows about 170,000 clones, about 76% of them seen only once. The sequenced sample consisted of PBMCs. These receptors originate from a woman aged 18-30 years in good health and CMV-seropositive.

This chain joins TRBV11-2 and TRBJ1-5; maybe TRBD1 (5 bases). V lost 4 bases, J lost 3 bases, and 10 bases lay in between. CDR1 and CDR2 from the germline V gene are SGHAT and FQNNGV. CDR3 length: 14 amino acids. This chain's CDR3 is CASSSGLPNQPQHF. The CDR3 DNA is TGTGCCAGCAGCTCGGGACTCCCCAATCAGCCCCAGCATTTT.

Notes on this clone: One end of the junction is discordant with germline, which a read error may explain. The rearrangement uses TRBV7-7 and TRBJ2-1; 15 nucleotides line up with TRBD2. This CDR3 comprises 15 residues. CDR1 SSHAT and CDR2 FNYEAQ come from the germline V gene (reference sequence). CDR3 sequence reads: CASSRGLAGGTEQFF. The CDR3 DNA reads as TGTGCTAGCAGCCGGGGACTAGCGGGGGGCACTGAGCAGTTCTTC.

This clone was counted once. The rearrangement links TRBV11-3 to TRBJ2-3, with 7 bases aligning to TRBD2. J lost 0 bases, V lost 4 bases, and 7 bases had no gene match. Germline V gene lookup returns CDR1 SGHNT and CDR2 YENEEA. The CDR3 has 16 residues. CDR3 coding DNA: TGTGCCAGCAGCTCAGGACGAGCGGGGAGCACAGATACGCAGTATTTT. Protein: CASSSGRAGSTDTQYF.

The CDR3 DNA reads TGTGCCAGCAAAATCACAGGGGCTAAACCCTACGAGCAGTACTTC. The encoded protein is CASKITGAKPYEQYF. This chain joins TRBV6-5 and TRBJ2-7; 7 nucleotides agree with TRBD1. After removal of 7 bases from V and 2 bases from J, the junction contained 11 bases not matched to a gene. This CDR3 is built from 15 residues. CDR1 is MNHEY, CDR2 SVGAGI, per germline.

The CDR3, as DNA: TGTGCCAGCAGTGAAGGTGGCAGGGGAAATGAAAAACTGTTTTTT. This translates into CASSEGGRGNEKLFF. The rearrangement links TRBV2 to TRBJ1-4; a possible D gene is TRBD1 (6 bases). The V end lost 1 base, the J end lost 5 bases, and 11 bases lay between the germline ends. Looked up from germline, CDR1 is SNHLY and CDR2 is FYNNEI. This CDR3 has 15 residues.

The chain is built from TRBV2 and TRBJ1-5; 8 positions match TRBD1. Germline CDR1 reads SNHLY; CDR2 reads FYNNEI. The CDR3 has 16 residues. V lost 1 base to trimming and J lost 3 bases; unmatched junction nucleotides: 5. CDR3 residues: CASSEVWDRPNQPQHF. CDR3 in DNA: TGTGCCAGCAGTGAAGTGTGGGACAGGCCCAATCAGCCCCAGCATTTT. The whole variable domain, filled in from reference TRBV2 and TRBJ1-5, reads EPEVTQTPSHQVTQMGQEVILRCVPISNHLYFYWYRQILGQKVEFLVSFYNNEISEKSEIFDDQFSVERPDGSNFTLKIRSTKLEDSAMYFCASSEVWDRPNQPQHFGDGTRLSIL.

As regards this clone: At the DNA level, this CDR3 is encoded by other sequences in the same sample as well. The rearrangement joins TRBV4-1 to TRBJ1-2, with D hard to call. This CDR3 spans 16 amino acids. Deletions cut 4 bases from V and 0 bases from J, with 15 bases between. Germline V gene lookup returns CDR1 MGHRA and CDR2 YSYEKL. The CDR3 bases are TGCGCCAGCAGCCCGCCCTTCTGGCTCACTAACTATGGCTACACCTTC. Translation gives CASSPPFWLTNYGYTF.

The chain is built from TRBV4-2 and TRBJ1-2; TRBD1 might be the D (6 bases). V lost 0 bases to trimming and J lost 4 bases, with 15 bases between them. The CDR3 has 16 residues. Germline CDR1 is LGHNA and CDR2 is YNFKEQ. As DNA, the CDR3 is TGTGCCAGCAGCCAAGACTCGACAGGCGAAATCTATGGCTACACCTTC. Translating it yields CASSQDSTGEIYGYTF.

The chain joins TRBV5-1 to TRBJ1-2; the match to TRBD1 covers 7 bases. Germline lookup yields CDR1 SGHRS and CDR2 YFSETQ. Losses at the gene ends were 0 bases for V and 4 bases for J; bases not matched to a gene: 9. The CDR3 spans 16 residues. The CDR3 is CASSLGIDRDGYGYTF. The CDR3 DNA sequence: TGCGCCAGCAGCTTGGGGATAGACAGGGATGGCTATGGCTACACCTTC.

The genes are TRBV4-3 and TRBJ2-5; TRBD1 is a possible D gene (5 bases). Trimming left V 0 bases short and J 5 bases short, with 7 bases between. This CDR3 is 13 amino acids long. Germline CDR1 is LGHNA and CDR2 is YSLEER. The CDR3 DNA is TGCGCCAGCAGCCAAGAGGCAGGGGAGACCCAGTACTTC. Amino acids: CASSQEAGETQYF.

The J gene is TRBJ2-1, the V gene TRBV7-9, with D maybe TRBD1 (6 bases). V was cut by 1 base and J by 8 bases, with 18 bases left in between. Germline assignment: CDR1 SEHNR and CDR2 FQNEAQ (reference sequence). The length of the CDR3 is 16 residues. The CDR3 DNA reads as TGTGCCAGCAGCTTAGAAGGGGCAGGGGCATTCTATGAGCAGTTCTTC. It translates to CASSLEGAGAFYEQFF. Using reference TRBV7-9 and TRBJ2-1 for the parts outside the CDR3, the full variable domain is DTGVSQNPRHKITKRGQNVTFRCDPISEHNRLYWYRQTLGQGPEFLTYFQNEAQLEKSRLLSDRFSAERPKGSFSTLEIQRTEQGDSAMYLCASSLEGAGAFYEQFFGPGTRLTVL.

The chain has TRBV6-6 and TRBJ2-5; TRBD1 matches at 7 bases. Per the germline V gene, CDR1 is MNHNY and CDR2 is SVGAGI (reference sequence). There are 13 residues in the CDR3. Losses at the gene ends were 6 bases for V and 5 bases for J; bases not matched to a gene: 6. The CDR3 spells CASRRQGRETQYF. CDR3 nucleotide sequence: TGTGCCAGCAGAAGACAGGGACGGGAGACCCAGTACTTC.

This chain links TRBV18 with TRBJ2-7, with a possible D match to TRBD1 (5 bases). CDR3 size: 13 residues. In germline, CDR1 is KGHSH, CDR2 LQKENI. V gave up 2 bases and J gave up 3 bases, with 8 bases separating them. In nucleotides, the CDR3 is TGTGCCAGCTCACCAATAGGGGTCTACGAGCAGTACTTC. Translation gives CASSPIGVYEQYF.

The gene calls are TRBV27 and TRBJ1-1, with 9 bases that match TRBD1. The V gene end was trimmed by 10 bases and the J gene end by 7 bases; junction bases not matched to a gene: 4. Germline lookup yields CDR1 MNHEY and CDR2 SMNVEV (reference sequence). The length of the CDR3 is 11 residues. The CDR3, as DNA: TGTGCCACCCAGGACAGGGGTGAAGCTTTCTTT. It translates to CATQDRGEAFF.

The V and J genes are TRBV5-1 and TRBJ2-2; 7 bases agree with TRBD2. The ends lost 0 bases at V and 7 bases at J; junction bases unmatched: 3. The CDR3 consists of 14 residues. CDR1 and CDR2 (germline): SGHRS, YFSETQ. The CDR3 DNA follows: TGCGCCAGCAGCTTGGTGGGGGACTACGGGGAGCTGTTTTTT. As protein: CASSLVGDYGELFF. Together with reference TRBV5-1 and TRBJ2-2, the CDR3 gives the full variable domain: KAGVTQTPRYLIKTRGQQVTLSCSPISGHRSVSWYQQTPGQGLQFLFEYFSETQRNKGNFPGRFSGRQFSNSRSEMNVSTLELGDSALYLCASSLVGDYGELFFGEGSRLTVL.

Note on this clone: An end of the junction does not agree with germline; a read error may underlie this. The chain has TRBV11-2 and TRBJ2-5, with 12 positions matching TRBD2. CDR3 length: 15 residues. CDR1 is SGHAT, CDR2 FQNNGV, per germline. DNA of the CDR3: TGTGCCGGCAGCTTAGGCGGGACTAGCGGGGAGACCCAGTACTTC. Its translation is CAGSLGGTSGETQYF.

The chain recombines TRBV9 with TRBJ1-6; 10 nucleotides agree with TRBD1. The CDR3 runs 14 residues. CDR1 and CDR2 from the germline V gene are SGDLS and YYNGEE. The ends lost 5 bases at V and 7 bases at J; junction bases unmatched: 3. The CDR3 loop reads CASRKDRGNSPLHF. The DNA of the CDR3 is TGTGCCAGCAGAAAGGACAGGGGGAATTCACCCCTCCACTTT.

The chain uses TRBV27 and TRBJ1-2; 9 nucleotides match TRBD1. V gave up 5 bases and J gave up 2 bases; unmatched junction bases: 9. The CDR3 extends over 16 amino acids. The germline V gene has CDR1 MNHEY and CDR2 SMNVEV (reference sequence). In DNA form, the CDR3 reads TGTGCCAGCAGTCCAAGGTTGGGACAGGGCAACTATGGCTACACCTTC. Translation: CASSPRLGQGNYGYTF.

This chain uses TRBV7-6 with TRBJ2-1, with D perhaps TRBD2 (6 bases). Trimming took 1 base from V and 3 from J, leaving 16 bases between them. This CDR3 comprises 17 residues. Germline-derived CDR1 and CDR2 are SGHVS and FNYEAQ. CDR3 coding DNA: TGTGCCAGCAGCTTAGGGGTAGCGGCGAATATCTACAATGAGCAGTTCTTC. This sequence encodes CASSLGVAANIYNEQFF. Combining the CDR3 with reference TRBV7-6 and TRBJ2-1 gives the whole variable domain GAGVSQSPRYKVTKRGQDVALRCDPISGHVSLYWYRQALGQGPEFLTYFNYEAQQDKSGLPNDRFSAERPEGSISTLTIQRTEQRDSAMYRCASSLGVAANIYNEQFFGPGTRLTVL.

J is TRBJ2-7 and V is TRBV5-1, with 12 bases fitting TRBD1. Trimming cost V 0 bases and J 2 bases; bases outside gene matches: 6. CDR1 SGHRS and CDR2 YFSETQ come from the germline V gene. The CDR3 totals 17 residues. CDR3 residues: CASSLARGTGGPYEQYF. The CDR3 DNA reads as TGCGCCAGCAGCTTGGCTCGGGGGACAGGGGGCCCCTACGAGCAGTACTTC.